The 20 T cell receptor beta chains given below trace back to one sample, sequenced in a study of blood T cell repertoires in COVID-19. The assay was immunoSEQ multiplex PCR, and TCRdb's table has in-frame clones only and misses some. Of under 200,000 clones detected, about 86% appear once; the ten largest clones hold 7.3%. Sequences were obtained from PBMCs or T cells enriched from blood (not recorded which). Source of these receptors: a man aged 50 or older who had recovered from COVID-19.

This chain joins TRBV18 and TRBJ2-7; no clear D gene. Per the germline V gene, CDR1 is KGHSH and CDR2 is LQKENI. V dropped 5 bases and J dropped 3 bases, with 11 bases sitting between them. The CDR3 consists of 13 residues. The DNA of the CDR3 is TGTGCCAGCTCAGCCACAAGGAGCTACGAGCAGTACTTC. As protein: CASSATRSYEQYF.

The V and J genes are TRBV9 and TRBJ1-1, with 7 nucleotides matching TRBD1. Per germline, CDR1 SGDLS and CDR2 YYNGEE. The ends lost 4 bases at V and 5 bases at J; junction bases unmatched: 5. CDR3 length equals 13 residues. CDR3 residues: CASSKEGATEAFF. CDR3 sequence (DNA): TGTGCCAGCAGCAAGGAGGGGGCAACTGAAGCTTTCTTT.

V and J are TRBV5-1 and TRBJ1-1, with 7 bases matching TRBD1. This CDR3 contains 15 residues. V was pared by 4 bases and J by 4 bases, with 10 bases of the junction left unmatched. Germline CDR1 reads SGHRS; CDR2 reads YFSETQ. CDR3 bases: TGCGCCAGCAGCGCGGAACAGGGGTTCCCCACTGAAGCTTTCTTT. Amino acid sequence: CASSAEQGFPTEAFF. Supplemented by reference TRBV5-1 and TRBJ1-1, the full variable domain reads KAGVTQTPRYLIKTRGQQVTLSCSPISGHRSVSWYQQTPGQGLQFLFEYFSETQRNKGNFPGRFSGRQFSNSRSEMNVSTLELGDSALYLCASSAEQGFPTEAFFGQGTRLTVV.

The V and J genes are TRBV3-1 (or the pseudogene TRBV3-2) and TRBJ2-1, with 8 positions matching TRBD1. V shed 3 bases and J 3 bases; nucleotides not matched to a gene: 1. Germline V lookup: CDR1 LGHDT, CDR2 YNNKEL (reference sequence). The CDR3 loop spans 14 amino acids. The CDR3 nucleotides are TGTGCCAGCAGCCAGGACAGGGACTACAATGAGCAGTTCTTC. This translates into CASSQDRDYNEQFF.

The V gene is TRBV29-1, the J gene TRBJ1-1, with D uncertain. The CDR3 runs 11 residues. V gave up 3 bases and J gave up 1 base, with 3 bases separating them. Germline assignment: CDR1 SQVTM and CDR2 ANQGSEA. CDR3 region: CSVERNTEAFF. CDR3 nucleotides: TGCAGCGTTGAGAGGAACACTGAAGCTTTCTTT.

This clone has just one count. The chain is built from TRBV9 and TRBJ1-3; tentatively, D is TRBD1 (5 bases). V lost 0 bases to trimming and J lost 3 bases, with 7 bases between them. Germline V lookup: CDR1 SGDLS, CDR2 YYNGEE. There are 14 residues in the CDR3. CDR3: CASSVGDSGNTIYF. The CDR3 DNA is TGTGCCAGCAGCGTAGGAGACAGTGGAAACACCATATATTTT.

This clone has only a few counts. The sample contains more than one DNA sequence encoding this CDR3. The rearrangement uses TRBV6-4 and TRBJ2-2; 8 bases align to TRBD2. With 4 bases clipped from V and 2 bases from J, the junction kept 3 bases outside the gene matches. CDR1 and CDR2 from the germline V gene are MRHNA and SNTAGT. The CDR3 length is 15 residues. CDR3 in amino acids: CASSAGGPNTGELFF. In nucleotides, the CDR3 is TGTGCCAGCAGTGCGGGGGGGCCTAACACCGGGGAGCTGTTTTTT.

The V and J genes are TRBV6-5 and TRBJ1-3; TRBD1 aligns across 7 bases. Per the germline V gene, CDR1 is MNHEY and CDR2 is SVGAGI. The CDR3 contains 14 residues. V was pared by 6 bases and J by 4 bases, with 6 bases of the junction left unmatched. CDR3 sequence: CASSSGTDGNTIYF. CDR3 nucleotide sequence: TGTGCCAGCAGCTCCGGGACAGACGGAAACACCATATATTTT.

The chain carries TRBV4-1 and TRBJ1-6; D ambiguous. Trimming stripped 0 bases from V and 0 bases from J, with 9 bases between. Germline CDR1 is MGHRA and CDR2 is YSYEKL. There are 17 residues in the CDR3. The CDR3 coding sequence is TGCGCCAGCAGCCAAGAGGTATTCAGCTCCTATAATTCACCCCTCCACTTT. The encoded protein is CASSQEVFSSYNSPLHF.

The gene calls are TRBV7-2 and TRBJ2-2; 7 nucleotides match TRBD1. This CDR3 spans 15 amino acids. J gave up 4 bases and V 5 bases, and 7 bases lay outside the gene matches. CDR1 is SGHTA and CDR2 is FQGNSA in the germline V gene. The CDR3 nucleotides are TGTGCCAGCAGCAAAGGGACAGTAGGCACCGGGGAGCTGTTTTTT. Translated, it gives CASSKGTVGTGELFF.

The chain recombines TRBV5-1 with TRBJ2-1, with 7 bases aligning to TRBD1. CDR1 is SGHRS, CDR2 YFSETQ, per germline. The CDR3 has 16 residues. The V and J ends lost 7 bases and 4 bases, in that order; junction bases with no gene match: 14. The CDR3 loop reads CASYGAGGRDYNEQFF. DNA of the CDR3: TGCGCCAGCTACGGGGCAGGGGGAAGGGATTACAATGAGCAGTTCTTC.

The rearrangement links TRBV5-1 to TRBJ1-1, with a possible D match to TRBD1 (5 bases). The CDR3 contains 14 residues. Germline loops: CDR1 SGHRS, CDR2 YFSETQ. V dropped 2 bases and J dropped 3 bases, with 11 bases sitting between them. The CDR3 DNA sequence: TGCGCCAGCAGCTTAACGGGAGGGGACACTGAAGCTTTCTTT. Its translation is CASSLTGGDTEAFF.

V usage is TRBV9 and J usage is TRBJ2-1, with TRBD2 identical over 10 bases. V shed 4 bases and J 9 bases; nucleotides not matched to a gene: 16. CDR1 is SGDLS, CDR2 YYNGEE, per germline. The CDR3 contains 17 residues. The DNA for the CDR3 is TGTGCCAGCAGCTCACTAGATAGCGGGGGGCATCGGGGTGAGCAGTTCTTC. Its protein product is CASSSLDSGGHRGEQFF.

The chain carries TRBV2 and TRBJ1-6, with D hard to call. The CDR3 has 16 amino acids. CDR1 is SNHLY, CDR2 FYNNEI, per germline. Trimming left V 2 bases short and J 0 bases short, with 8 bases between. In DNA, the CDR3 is TGTGCCAGCAGTGAAAGCGAGAGCTCCTATAATTCACCCCTCCACTTT. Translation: CASSESESSYNSPLHF.

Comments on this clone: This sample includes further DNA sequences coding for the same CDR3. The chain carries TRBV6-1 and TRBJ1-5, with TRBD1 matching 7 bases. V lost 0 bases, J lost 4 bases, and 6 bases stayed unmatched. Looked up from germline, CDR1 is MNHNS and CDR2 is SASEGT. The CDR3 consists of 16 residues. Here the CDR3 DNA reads TGTGCCAGCAGTGAAGCGCGTAGGACAGGAAATCAGCCCCAGCATTTT. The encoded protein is CASSEARRTGNQPQHF.

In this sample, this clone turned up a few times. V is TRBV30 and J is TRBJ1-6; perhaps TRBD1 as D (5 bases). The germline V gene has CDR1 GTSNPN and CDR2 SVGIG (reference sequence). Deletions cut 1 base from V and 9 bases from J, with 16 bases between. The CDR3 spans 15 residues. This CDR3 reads CAWSGWGGDASPLHF. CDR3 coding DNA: TGTGCCTGGAGTGGTTGGGGGGGTGACGCTTCACCCCTCCACTTT.

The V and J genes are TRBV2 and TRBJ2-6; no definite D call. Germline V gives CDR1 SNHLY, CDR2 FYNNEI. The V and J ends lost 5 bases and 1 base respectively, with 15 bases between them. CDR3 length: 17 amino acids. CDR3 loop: CASSFRQQTSGANVLTF. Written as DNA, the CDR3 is TGTGCCAGCAGTTTTAGACAACAAACGTCTGGGGCCAACGTCCTGACTTTC.

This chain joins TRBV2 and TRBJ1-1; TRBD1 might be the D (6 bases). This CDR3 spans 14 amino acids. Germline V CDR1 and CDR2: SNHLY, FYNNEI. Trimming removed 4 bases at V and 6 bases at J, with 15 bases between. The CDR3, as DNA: TGTGCCAGCAGTGTTACAGGGATCGGCCCTGAAGCTTTCTTT. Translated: CASSVTGIGPEAFF. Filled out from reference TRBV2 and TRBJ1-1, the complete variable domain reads EPEVTQTPSHQVTQMGQEVILRCVPISNHLYFYWYRQILGQKVEFLVSFYNNEISEKSEIFDDQFSVERPDGSNFTLKIRSTKLEDSAMYFCASSVTGIGPEAFFGQGTRLTVV.

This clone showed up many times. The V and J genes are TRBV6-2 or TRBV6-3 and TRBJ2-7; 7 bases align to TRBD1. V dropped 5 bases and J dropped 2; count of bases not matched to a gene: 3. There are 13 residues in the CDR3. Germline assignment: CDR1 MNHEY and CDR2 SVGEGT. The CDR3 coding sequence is TGTGCCAGCAGTAAGACAGGGACCTACGAGCAGTACTTC. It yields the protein CASSKTGTYEQYF.

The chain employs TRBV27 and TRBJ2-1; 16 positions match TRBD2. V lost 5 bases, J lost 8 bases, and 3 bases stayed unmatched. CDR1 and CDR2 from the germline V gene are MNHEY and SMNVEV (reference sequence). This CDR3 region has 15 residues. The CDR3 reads CASSVGTSGGDEQFF. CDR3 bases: TGTGCCAGCAGTGTCGGGACTAGCGGGGGGGATGAGCAGTTCTTC.